Sequencing of this TCR beta chain was carried out in a study of OX40 agonist ivuxolimab in advanced cancers. V was shortened by 4 bases and J by 0 bases, with 11 bases between the two germline ends. Germline CDR1 and CDR2: SGDLS and YYNGEE. The CDR3 consists of 14 residues. Comments on this clone: Its antigen remains unidentified.

Sequenced by immunoSEQ multiplex PCR; TCRdb stores in-frame clones only, minus some. The sample holds 15,000 to 20,000 clones; more than 60% are singletons and the top ten take roughly a third. Whole-study findings and limits: There were also nonresponders showing low normalized T-cell clonal expansion. More expanded clones were found, on average, in CD8+ than in CD4+ T cells.

The J gene is TRBJ2-7, the V gene TRBV9, with D uncertain. The sequence was obtained from an adult with an advanced solid tumor such as melanoma, head and neck, liver or kidney cancer. This sample comprised CD4+ or CD8+ T cells sorted from blood, obtained in a trial of the OX40 agonist ivuxolimab. CDR3 residues: CASSPRGPSYEQYF. CDR3 coding DNA: TGTGCCAGCAGCCCCCGAGGCCCCTCCTACGAGCAGTACTTC.